This TCR beta chain was sequenced for a study of human T cells and chemical hapten exposure. About the research overall: Mainly, slight library volume differences in the pool made TCR yields vary.

It was the library that attached unique molecular identifiers to individual cDNA molecules. In the source study's methods: Samples ranged from about 23,224 to 690,600 TCRs, with a median of 95,638. TCRdb reprocessed the RACE reads with MiXCR, giving one entry per CDR3 protein. V and J calls and clone size were set by TCRdb, not the authors. This table has about 65,000 distinct CDR3 sequences, under 7.5% appearing once. Only a few counts were recorded for this clonotype. The antigen remains undetermined. Time point meaning: healthy volunteer bleed at 6 weeks. Unfractionated whole blood served as the source for total RNA extraction. Findings of the study overall: Unchanged with DPC sensitization were TCRs above 1 in 1000 frequency.

The germline CDR1 and CDR2 sequences are MDHEN and SYDVKM. The length of the CDR3 is 16 residues. V lost 5 bases to trimming and J lost 4 bases; unmatched junction nucleotides: 10. The TCR originated in a female donor in good health. Some clones in this sample may be carry-over from other donors' samples. The sequencing input was whole blood. The rearrangement links TRBV28 to TRBJ2-5; 10 nucleotides align to TRBD1. CDR3 region: CASSPETGGAGETQYF. CDR3 in DNA: TGTGCCAGCAGTCCGGAGACAGGGGGCGCGGGAGAGACCCAGTACTTC.